These T cell receptor beta chains were read from a single sample in a study of spatial heterogeneity in lung cancer. One entry per CDR3 protein, called by TCRdb with MiXCR from the 5' RACE reads. The sample lists tens of thousands of distinct CDR3 sequences; under 5.5% were seen once. Specimen: lung tumor tissue, collected at surgery. The receptor set was obtained from a male donor with early-stage non-small cell lung cancer. The conserved cysteine and the conserved F or W are not part of the CDR3 here. The order of the fields is V gene, J gene, CDR3 protein.

V gene: TRBV28; J gene: TRBJ1-2; CDR3 protein: ASSLSRLGYT
V gene: TRBV5-4; J gene: TRBJ2-7; CDR3 protein: ASSFRDPGRVFSYEQY
V gene: TRBV19; J gene: TRBJ1-5; CDR3 protein: ASSPPGQRRGYQPQH
V gene: TRBV7-9; J gene: TRBJ2-7; CDR3 protein: ASSLQRGPAYEQY
V gene: TRBV5-1; J gene: TRBJ2-7; CDR3 protein: ASRQVEATYEQY
V gene: TRBV28; J gene: TRBJ1-2; CDR3 protein: ATKTIRTGPNYGYT
V gene: TRBV7-2; J gene: TRBJ2-1; CDR3 protein: ASSVNPGRFRDEQF
V gene: TRBV15; J gene: TRBJ2-5; CDR3 protein: ATSRDQGREAQY
V gene: TRBV27; J gene: TRBJ1-2; CDR3 protein: ASSFGGRAGYT
V gene: TRBV15; J gene: TRBJ1-4; CDR3 protein: ATSSSKGSNEKLF
V gene: TRBV28; J gene: TRBJ2-2; CDR3 protein: ASRTMGLAGSYTGELF
V gene: TRBV4-2; J gene: TRBJ2-7; CDR3 protein: ASSLRTGEWQY
V gene: TRBV7-9; J gene: TRBJ1-6; CDR3 protein: ASSPPGRGPLH
V gene: TRBV10-3; J gene: TRBJ2-7; CDR3 protein: AISEPPDRRGDEQY
V gene: TRBV20-1; J gene: TRBJ1-2; CDR3 protein: SARFFNYGYT
V gene: TRBV6-5; J gene: TRBJ1-2; CDR3 protein: ASSYSHRDYGYT
V gene: TRBV2; J gene: TRBJ2-3; CDR3 protein: ASILDTFTDTQY
V gene: TRBV5-6; J gene: TRBJ1-1; CDR3 protein: ASSLRLAGGAF
V gene: TRBV7-2; J gene: TRBJ1-5; CDR3 protein: ASSLVGGGGNQPQH
V gene: TRBV7-2; J gene: TRBJ2-2; CDR3 protein: ASSPGTSSAGELF
V gene: TRBV23-1; J gene: TRBJ2-7; CDR3 protein: ASSQIVSYEQY
V gene: TRBV5-1; J gene: TRBJ2-7; CDR3 protein: ASSLSSGTGGSYEQY
V gene: TRBV29-1; J gene: TRBJ2-1; CDR3 protein: SVELGTVQF
V gene: TRBV15; J gene: TRBJ2-7; CDR3 protein: ATSRGGGSIYEQY
V gene: TRBV20-1; J gene: TRBJ1-5; CDR3 protein: SATRGNSNQPQH
V gene: TRBV7-9; J gene: TRBJ2-2; CDR3 protein: ASGSRAKNTGELF
V gene: TRBV7-6; J gene: TRBJ2-2; CDR3 protein: ASSPQYTGELF
V gene: TRBV27; J gene: TRBJ2-1; CDR3 protein: ASRPGFGNEQF
V gene: TRBV12-3/TRBV12-4; J gene: TRBJ2-5; CDR3 protein: ASRVGGGETQY
V gene: TRBV20-1; J gene: TRBJ1-5; CDR3 protein: SAARDGVF
V gene: TRBV7-9; J gene: TRBJ2-1; CDR3 protein: ASSSVRLAGGPMGQF
V gene: TRBV10-3; J gene: TRBJ1-6; CDR3 protein: AISGGEGYNSPLH
V gene: TRBV20-1; J gene: TRBJ2-5; CDR3 protein: SPIAANQETQY
V gene: TRBV7-9; J gene: TRBJ1-5; CDR3 protein: ASGTGYQPQH
V gene: TRBV23-1; J gene: TRBJ1-1; CDR3 protein: ASSQSDASPQLVLNTEAF
V gene: TRBV2; J gene: TRBJ2-7; CDR3 protein: ASSDGTRVNEQY
V gene: TRBV4-2; J gene: TRBJ2-3; CDR3 protein: ASSPGGGTDTQY
V gene: TRBV5-1; J gene: TRBJ2-7; CDR3 protein: ASSFTGDSEEQY
V gene: TRBV7-9; J gene: TRBJ2-1; CDR3 protein: AIESLAGVNEQF
V gene: TRBV7-9; J gene: TRBJ1-1; CDR3 protein: ASTPRDGSGGAF
V gene: TRBV7-2; J gene: TRBJ2-1; CDR3 protein: ASSSPSSGYRVF
V gene: TRBV14; J gene: TRBJ1-3; CDR3 protein: ASSQVWQGRNTIY
V gene: TRBV5-5; J gene: TRBJ2-3; CDR3 protein: ASSLNFRGNTDTQY
V gene: TRBV30; J gene: TRBJ1-1; CDR3 protein: AWRTAGEAF
V gene: TRBV19; J gene: TRBJ2-6; CDR3 protein: ASKAGSGANVLT
V gene: TRBV5-1; J gene: TRBJ2-1; CDR3 protein: ASRHDSNPQF